This T cell receptor (beta chain) appears in the sequencing data of a study of blood T cell repertoires in COVID-19. Study summary: The United States, Italy and Spain supplied acute and convalescent COVID-19 samples.

Participant-given clinical history determined each cohort assignment. In this sample, this clone turned up a few times. Germline V lookup: CDR1 MNHNY, CDR2 SVGAGI (reference sequence). This CDR3 has 11 residues. Trimming stripped 7 bases from V and 10 bases from J, with 13 bases between. As handled by the study authors: Amplifying reference gene primers gave estimates of nucleated cell counts. Only in-frame clones appear in the TCRdb table, and some are missing; sequencing was by immunoSEQ multiplex PCR. V and J calls and clone size are given by that table; D and trimming were obtained from the DNA. The sample has around 200,000 clones; about 85% are singletons.

This receptor was obtained from a man in his forties who had recovered from COVID-19. The chain carries TRBV6-6 and TRBJ1-1; perhaps TRBD1 as D (5 bases). The material sequenced was PBMCs or T cells enriched from blood (not recorded which). The CDR3 reads CASNLGVAAFF. CDR3 DNA sequence: TGTGCCAGCAACCTAGGGGTAGCAGCTTTCTTT.